Listed here is a single T cell receptor beta chain. This clone was recorded a few times. Its binding antigen is unknown. Qualities for individual bases were not recorded, and no much larger clone is one base off. Per the germline V gene, MDHEN is the CDR1 and SYDVKM is the CDR2. Trimmed from V: 6 bases; trimmed from J: 0 bases; junction bases lacking a gene match: 8. The CDR3 has 16 amino acids, counting the end cysteine and phenylalanine. The kept DNA is CDR3 alone, 48 bases in frame from the first base. The sample's time point, from its label and the paper: about 28 days (+/-7) after the second vaccine dose. Because spike-specific TCR depth and breadth did not differ between the two schedules, AZD1222 recipients who got a second dose at roughly 4 weeks were pooled with those who got a second dose at roughly 12 weeks. Vaccinee samples came from UK trials COV001 and COV002, including a single-blind randomized controlled phase 2/3 trial of AZD1222 (ChAdOx1 nCoV-19) in healthy adults. For TCRbeta chain sequencing, PBMC samples from trial participants were taken at day 0 and at day 28 after the second dose.

This entry belongs to a study of T cell responses to AZD1222 COVID-19 vaccine (dated by TCRdb to the early 2020s). Turning to the overall study: TCR sequencing was performed for 230 to 250 trial participants, of whom about 210 were given two doses of AZD1222 and around 25 were given two doses of MenACWY control vaccine. Trial participants were enrolled by age into 18-55, 56-69 and 70-plus year subgroups, with roughly 150, 30 and 60 TCR-sequenced participants respectively. The study at large found these results: Participants were mostly white British, with more females than males. The authors suggested clonal diversity may have been underestimated. Only six or seven AZD1222 recipients were SARS-CoV-2 seropositive at baseline, limiting conclusions about previously exposed vaccinees. The 56-69-year group was small, and its depth increase did not reach significance, likely because of low power. CD4 TCRs associated with the vaccine covered the entire spike protein, and the dominant responses were in regions 160-218 and 743-854. Because no day 14 peak-response samples were available, the repertoires could be characterized only after the peak T cell response. After two AZD1222 doses, both the breadth and the depth of spike-specific TCRs were significantly higher than at day 0 and than in MenACWY recipients. Reportedly, close to half of the unique spike-specific TCRs recognized epitopes lying outside the regions that are mutated in the B.1.351 and B.1.1.7 variants.

The CDR3 regions of human TCRbeta chains were analyzed by immunosequencing. As for the authors' bioinformatics: TCRs in the repertoires were matched against a reference library of SARS-CoV-2-specific TCRs that had been generated with the MIRA antigen-specificity platform. Breadth was defined as the fraction of unique TCRs that were SARS-CoV-2-associated. Depth was defined as the fraction of total T cells that were SARS-CoV-2-associated. Using the MIRA data, every spike-specific TCR was mapped to the spike region that the TCR reacted to and assigned to either a CD4 or a CD8 class. Log10-transformed breadth and depth values were compared by one-way ANOVA with Sidak's multiple comparisons tests. In its TCRdb copy, this immuneACCESS table keeps in-frame sequences only and misses some clones. Where compared with another copy, unresolved V genes explain less than half of these, and the others have no known cause. Clonal size and the V and J genes are those of that table, whereas D and trimming came from the DNA. The sample table contains around 100,000 clones; only one count was recorded for nearly 90% of them. The top ten hold 2% to 3% of the sample.

This sequence was found in an adult who received the AZD1222 COVID-19 vaccine. Sequencing was performed on peripheral blood, taken 28 days after the second AZD1222 dose. Recombination connected TRBV28 to TRBJ1-3; TRBD1 lines up with 7 middle nucleotides. The DNA sequence is given as TGTGCCAGCAGCTCGACAGGGCCCTACTCTGGAAACACCATATATTTT. It translates to CASSSTGPYSGNTIYF.